These T cell receptor beta chains were read from a single sample in a study of Graves' ophthalmopathy and Graves' hyperthyroidism. Using its own MiXCR run on the multiplex PCR reads, TCRdb lists one record per CDR3 protein. The table has 600,000 to 650,000 distinct CDR3 sequences, about 20% seen once. What was sequenced was peripheral blood. The receptors originated from a young woman with stable Graves' hyperthyroidism. Some clones in this sample may be carry-over from other donors' samples. Both conserved end residues are part of each CDR3. The D gene is left open where the match is weak. Not every row has a clone size; where given, it reads once, few, many or a size class.

D gene	J gene	V gene	clone size	CDR3 protein	CDR3 DNA
TRBD1	TRBJ1-2	TRBV12-3/TRBV12-4	.	CASSPSYRGVWNGYTF	TGTGCCAGCAGTCCTAGTTACAGGGGAGTCTGGAATGGCTACACCTTC
TRBD1	TRBJ1-1	TRBV7-2	many	CASSLVGTDTEAFF	TGTGCCAGCAGCTTAGTTGGGACAGACACTGAAGCTTTCTTT
.	TRBJ1-1	TRBV12-3/TRBV12-4	few	CASSLVAGEAFF	TGTGCCAGCAGCTTAGTAGCCGGGGAAGCTTTCTTT
TRBD2	TRBJ2-7	TRBV5-1	.	CASRGTTYEQYF	TGCGCCAGCAGGGGGACTACCTACGAGCAGTACTTC
TRBD1	TRBJ1-1	TRBV12-3/TRBV12-4	many	CASSEQGGSEAFF	TGTGCCAGCAGCGAACAGGGGGGAAGTGAAGCTTTCTTT
.	TRBJ2-5	TRBV4-1	few	CASSQEPGFGETQYF	TGCGCCAGCAGCCAAGAACCAGGGTTCGGGGAGACCCAGTACTTC
.	TRBJ2-5	TRBV7-8	.	CASSLVGNAGETQYF	TGTGCCAGCAGCTTAGTGGGCAACGCCGGCGAGACCCAGTACTTC
.	TRBJ2-7	TRBV27	.	CASSLGEGNGQYF	TGTGCCAGCAGTTTAGGAGAGGGGAACGGGCAGTACTTC
.	TRBJ2-7	TRBV29-1	many	CSGRENSYEQYF	TGCAGCGGCCGGGAAAACTCCTACGAGCAGTACTTC
.	TRBJ2-7	TRBV19	.	CARRDRQGGGEQYF	TGTGCCAGAAGAGACCGCCAGGGTGGGGGCGAGCAGTACTTC
TRBD1	TRBJ2-5	TRBV2	many	CASSGTGSGETQYF	TGTGCCAGCAGTGGGACAGGGTCCGGGGAGACCCAGTACTTC
.	TRBJ1-2	TRBV30	many	CAWSVLWQGGYTF	TGTGCCTGGAGTGTACTGTGGCAGGGGGGCTACACCTTC
.	TRBJ2-5	TRBV5-1	many	CASSLEGSRGTQYF	TGCGCCAGCAGCTTGGAAGGTAGCCGGGGGACCCAGTACTTC
.	TRBJ2-7	TRBV20-1	many	CSASGSNFHEQYF	TGCAGTGCTAGCGGGAGTAATTTCCACGAGCAGTACTTC
.	TRBJ2-2	TRBV11-2	few	CASSLDPQSGTGELFF	TGTGCCAGCAGCTTAGATCCGCAGTCGGGCACCGGGGAGCTGTTTTTT
TRBD2	TRBJ2-5	TRBV20-1	many	CSARTGTSDVTQYF	TGCAGTGCTAGAACCGGGACTAGCGATGTTACCCAGTACTTC
.	TRBJ2-7	TRBV5-1	.	CASSPQVSSYEQYF	TGCGCCAGCAGCCCCCAGGTGTCAAGCTACGAGCAGTACTTC
.	TRBJ2-2	TRBV12-3/TRBV12-4	many	CASSLERGVGELFF	TGTGCCAGCAGTTTAGAGAGGGGAGTTGGGGAGCTGTTTTTT
.	TRBJ1-1	TRBV5-1	many	CASSGDLNTEAFF	TGCGCCAGCAGCGGGGACCTTAACACTGAAGCTTTCTTT
TRBD1	TRBJ1-5	TRBV20-1	.	CSAPSDRGGNQPQHF	TGCAGTGCTCCCTCGGACAGGGGGGGCAATCAGCCCCAGCATTTT
.	TRBJ1-1	TRBV6-5	.	CASSYAPRTEAFF	TGTGCCAGCAGTTATGCCCCACGCACTGAAGCTTTCTTT
TRBD1	TRBJ2-7	TRBV5-1	.	CASKPTGTGGYEQYF	TGCGCCAGCAAGCCGACCGGGACAGGGGGCTACGAGCAGTACTTC
.	TRBJ2-7	TRBV18	.	CASSPEVDLRYF	TGTGCCAGCTCACCTGAGGTCGATTTACGGTACTTC
TRBD1	TRBJ2-7	TRBV27	many	CASSFDVGRDREKPYSYEQYF	TGTGCCAGCAGTTTCGATGTGGGCCGGGACAGGGAGAAACCCTACTCCTACGAGCAGTACTTC
TRBD1	TRBJ1-3	TRBV11-1	few	CASNTLWDRVYPGNTIYF	TGTGCCAGCAACACACTGTGGGACAGGGTTTATCCTGGAAACACCATATATTTT
.	TRBJ2-5	TRBV19	many	CASSITRGSGETQYF	TGTGCCAGTAGTATCACCAGGGGAAGTGGAGAGACCCAGTACTTC
.	TRBJ2-7	TRBV12-3/TRBV12-4	many	CASRAGLRHEQYF	TGTGCCAGCAGGGCGGGTTTGAGGCACGAGCAGTACTTC
TRBD2	TRBJ2-7	TRBV12-3/TRBV12-4	many	CASSSDFPGLAGGKESF	TGTGCCAGCAGTTCAGACTTTCCGGGACTAGCGGGGGGAAAGGAGTCCTTC
TRBD2	TRBJ2-5	TRBV6-1	few	CASSGTSGSSETQYF	TGTGCCAGCAGCGGGACTAGCGGGTCATCGGAGACCCAGTACTTC
TRBD1	TRBJ1-2	TRBV19	many	CASSVSDRGSYGYTF	TGTGCCAGTAGTGTAAGTGACAGGGGATCATATGGCTACACCTTC
TRBD1	TRBJ1-6	TRBV5-1	many	CASRDTGQGNSPLHF	TGCGCCAGCAGAGACACGGGACAGGGGAATTCACCCCTCCACTTT
.	TRBJ2-6	TRBV20-1	many	CSARSSGANVLTF	TGCAGTGCTAGAAGCTCTGGGGCCAACGTCCTGACTTTC
.	TRBJ1-2	TRBV20-1	many	CSALPEGSGGYTF	TGCAGTGCTCTCCCAGAAGGATCGGGGGGCTACACCTTC
.	TRBJ1-1	TRBV12-3/TRBV12-4	many	CASSLAGGGQAFF	TGTGCCAGCAGTCTAGCGGGGGGAGGGCAAGCTTTCTTT
.	TRBJ1-5	TRBV6-1	many	CASIPVRHF	TGTGCCAGCATACCGGTACGGCATTTT
TRBD2	TRBJ2-5	TRBV27	many	CASSFNGGYETQYF	TGTGCCAGCAGTTTTAACGGGGGGTATGAGACCCAGTACTTC
.	TRBJ2-7	TRBV13	many	CASSLETGSYEQYF	TGTGCCAGCAGCTTAGAAACAGGTTCCTACGAGCAGTACTTC
.	TRBJ1-2	TRBV12-5	.	CASGLSGRLLNGYTF	TGTGCTAGTGGTTTATCAGGGCGACTCCTTAATGGTTACACCTTC
.	TRBJ2-7	TRBV4-3	.	CASSPWTEVIYEQYF	TGCGCCAGCAGCCCATGGACAGAAGTTATCTACGAGCAGTACTTC
TRBD1	TRBJ1-1	TRBV5-1	many	CASSRRQGKNTEAFF	TGCGCCAGCAGCCGGCGACAGGGGAAGAACACTGAAGCTTTCTTT
TRBD2	TRBJ2-7	TRBV20-1	many	CSALLAGAAYEQYF	TGCAGTGCCTTACTAGCGGGGGCAGCCTACGAGCAGTACTTC
.	TRBJ2-6	TRBV12-3/TRBV12-4	many	CASSLGAEVSGANVLTF	TGTGCCAGCAGTTTAGGAGCGGAGGTCTCTGGGGCCAACGTCCTGACTTTC
.	TRBJ2-7	TRBV10-3	.	CAISESRGGQSGEQYF	TGTGCCATCAGTGAGTCCCGCGGGGGACAGTCTGGCGAGCAGTACTTC
.	TRBJ2-7	TRBV19	many	CASSIRPTGYEQYF	TGTGCCAGTAGTATTAGACCGACGGGCTACGAGCAGTACTTC
.	TRBJ1-2	TRBV12-3/TRBV12-4	many	CASSPDNRRGYTF	TGTGCCAGCAGTCCGGACAATAGACGTGGCTACACCTTC
.	TRBJ1-1	TRBV19	many	CASSANSRAEAFF	TGTGCCAGTAGTGCAAACTCAAGGGCTGAAGCTTTCTTT
TRBD1	TRBJ1-5	TRBV6-1	many	CASKGTGGKDQPQHF	TGTGCCAGCAAGGGAACAGGGGGCAAGGATCAGCCCCAGCATTTT
TRBD1	TRBJ1-5	TRBV20-1	many	CSARTGGAQPQHF	TGCAGTGCTCGTACAGGGGGAGCTCAGCCCCAGCATTTT
TRBD1	TRBJ1-1	TRBV12-3/TRBV12-4	many	CASSLNRGGTEAFF	TGTGCCAGCAGCCTCAACAGGGGTGGCACTGAAGCTTTCTTT
TRBD2	TRBJ2-4	TRBV15	.	CATSRDDAGGLAKNIQYF	TGTGCCACCAGCAGAGATGACGCGGGAGGACTAGCCAAAAACATTCAGTACTTC
TRBD1	TRBJ1-2	TRBV6-1	few	CASSGQGIYGYTF	TGTGCCAGCAGTGGACAGGGGATCTATGGCTACACCTTC
.	TRBJ1-2	TRBV6-1	many	CASSPAREGSSYTF	TGTGCCAGCAGTCCAGCGCGGGAAGGGTCCAGCTACACCTTC
.	TRBJ1-1	TRBV5-1	many	CASSLGGQMNTEAFF	TGCGCCAGCAGCTTAGGAGGACAGATGAACACTGAAGCTTTCTTT
TRBD1	TRBJ2-7	TRBV13	many	CASSQNRGISEQYF	TGTGCCAGCAGCCAGAACAGGGGTATCAGCGAGCAGTACTTC
.	TRBJ1-1	TRBV28	.	CASSPPGMDGGVNEAFF	TGTGCCAGCAGTCCGCCCGGGATGGACGGCGGAGTTAATGAAGCTTTCTTT
TRBD1	TRBJ1-5	TRBV6-5	many	CASSSSQGAKQPQHF	TGTGCCAGCAGTTCATCACAGGGGGCGAAGCAGCCCCAGCATTTT
.	TRBJ1-1	TRBV5-1	few	CASSAWWGKNTEAFF	TGCGCCAGCAGCGCCTGGTGGGGAAAGAACACTGAAGCTTTCTTT
.	TRBJ2-2	TRBV6-4	many	CASSDSERDTGELFF	TGTGCCAGCAGTGACTCGGAGCGCGACACCGGGGAGCTGTTTTTT